This is a list of T cell receptor beta chains from one sample in a study of T-cell reconstitution after alpha-beta-depleted transplantation in children. Via MiXCR, TCRdb re-called the PCR reads, giving one row per CDR3 protein. This table has roughly 590,000 distinct CDR3 sequences, roughly 17% appearing once. The sample here was PBMCs from the stem cell graft donor, taken from the stem cell graft. These receptor sequences come from a human donor who donated a stem cell graft to a child with acute myeloid leukemia. CDR3s include the opening cysteine and the closing phenylalanine or tryptophan. D genes are given only for firm matches. Only some rows state a clone size, as once, few, many or a class for expanded clones.

V	size	J	D	CDR3	DNA
TRBV13	-	TRBJ2-3	TRBD2	CASSSTWDGGTTDTQYF	TGTGCCAGCAGCAGCACATGGGACGGGGGGACCACAGATACGCAGTATTTT
TRBV4-1	-	TRBJ1-5	-	CASSSQDTPRQPQHF	TGCGCCAGCAGCTCACAGGACACTCCGAGACAGCCCCAGCATTTT
TRBV5-5	-	TRBJ1-1	TRBD1	CASSVSGGGTEAFF	TGTGCCAGCAGCGTGTCAGGGGGGGGCACTGAAGCTTTCTTT
TRBV12-3/TRBV12-4	many	TRBJ1-3	-	CASSPPGNTIYF	TGTGCCAGCAGCCCGCCCGGAAACACCATATATTTT
TRBV7-7	-	TRBJ2-7	-	CASSPGGFLVEQYF	TGTGCCAGCAGTCCCGGCGGTTTCCTCGTGGAGCAGTACTTC
TRBV4-3	few	TRBJ2-7	-	CASSQEVVGLSYEQYF	TGCGCCAGCAGCCAAGAGGTGGTGGGACTCTCCTACGAGCAGTACTTC
TRBV20-1	many	TRBJ1-2	-	CSARDQAGSYGYTF	TGCAGTGCTAGAGATCAGGCAGGGAGCTATGGCTACACCTTC
TRBV7-2	-	TRBJ2-2	-	CASSLGSMNTGELFF	TGTGCCAGCAGCTTGGGAAGTATGAACACCGGGGAGCTGTTTTTT
TRBV5-1	many	TRBJ1-2	-	CASSLGYMGDYGYTF	TGCGCCAGCAGCTTAGGGTACATGGGCGACTATGGCTACACCTTC
TRBV10-3	-	TRBJ1-1	-	CAISEETDEAFF	TGTGCCATCAGTGAAGAGACAGATGAAGCTTTCTTT
TRBV5-6	many	TRBJ2-5	-	CASSLRGGETQYF	TGTGCCAGCAGCTTAAGGGGCGGGGAGACCCAGTACTTC
TRBV28	few	TRBJ2-1	-	CASSPITRSSYNEQFF	TGTGCCAGCAGTCCCATAACAAGATCCTCCTACAATGAGCAGTTCTTC
TRBV2	-	TRBJ2-7	-	CASSEGTGEQYF	TGTGCCAGCAGTGAAGGAACGGGGGAGCAGTACTTC
TRBV9	few	TRBJ1-2	TRBD1	CASSWTGLDHGYTF	TGTGCCAGCAGTTGGACAGGATTGGATCATGGCTACACCTTC
TRBV7-2	-	TRBJ1-4	-	CASSLSRSGNEKLFF	TGTGCCAGCAGCTTGTCGCGCTCGGGTAATGAAAAACTGTTTTTT
TRBV25-1	-	TRBJ2-3	TRBD1	CASSGTGTASTDTQYF	TGTGCCAGCAGTGGTACCGGGACAGCTAGCACAGATACGCAGTATTTT
TRBV12-3/TRBV12-4	-	TRBJ2-3	TRBD2	CASSSTSGAQYF	TGTGCCAGCAGTTCTACTAGCGGGGCGCAGTATTTT
TRBV7-2	many	TRBJ1-4	-	CASSHGQGDEKLFF	TGTGCCAGCAGCCATGGGCAGGGCGATGAAAAACTGTTTTTT
TRBV5-1	-	TRBJ2-3	TRBD2	CASSLASGGANTQYF	TGCGCCAGCAGCTTGGCTAGCGGGGGGGCAAATACGCAGTATTTT
TRBV5-1	-	TRBJ1-5	TRBD1	CASSLAVEWTGSNQPQHF	TGCGCCAGCAGCTTGGCCGTAGAATGGACAGGGAGCAATCAGCCCCAGCATTTT
TRBV12-3/TRBV12-4	-	TRBJ1-2	TRBD1	CASSLKGQSYGYTF	TGTGCCAGCAGTTTAAAGGGACAGAGCTATGGCTACACCTTC
TRBV12-3/TRBV12-4	-	TRBJ1-4	-	CASTIGRRDEKLFF	TGTGCCAGCACGATAGGTCGGCGGGATGAAAAACTGTTTTTT
TRBV7-9	few	TRBJ2-1	TRBD2	CASSKGLAKYNEQFF	TGTGCCAGCAGCAAGGGACTAGCGAAGTACAATGAGCAGTTCTTC
TRBV24-1	-	TRBJ2-1	TRBD1	CATSAWDRLPEQFF	TGTGCCACCAGCGCCTGGGACAGGCTCCCTGAGCAGTTCTTC
TRBV20-1	-	TRBJ1-2	TRBD1	CSVGTGHNYGYTF	TGCAGTGTTGGGACAGGGCATAACTATGGCTACACCTTC
TRBV15	-	TRBJ1-6	-	CATSREQRNSPLHF	TGTGCCACCAGCAGAGAGCAGAGGAATTCACCCCTCCACTTT
TRBV7-3	-	TRBJ2-5	-	CASSLKGGYEETQYF	TGTGCCAGCAGCTTAAAAGGGGGGTATGAAGAGACCCAGTACTTC
TRBV6-5	-	TRBJ2-7	-	CASSYSGDRYYDQYF	TGTGCCAGCAGTTACTCTGGTGACAGATACTACGACCAGTACTTC
TRBV5-1	-	TRBJ1-2	-	CASSLALDRYGYTF	TGCGCCAGCAGCTTGGCCCTGGACAGATATGGCTACACCTTC
TRBV6-1	few	TRBJ1-2	TRBD1	CASTSSARGPYGYTF	TGTGCCAGCACCTCCTCGGCCAGGGGGCCCTATGGCTACACCTTC
TRBV20-1	few	TRBJ2-6	TRBD1	CSAFNNGQGSSGANVLTF	TGCAGTGCTTTCAACAACGGACAGGGGAGCTCTGGGGCCAACGTCCTGACTTTC
TRBV20-1	-	TRBJ2-1	-	CSARVGSTFNEQFF	TGCAGTGCTAGAGTCGGTTCAACCTTCAATGAGCAGTTCTTC